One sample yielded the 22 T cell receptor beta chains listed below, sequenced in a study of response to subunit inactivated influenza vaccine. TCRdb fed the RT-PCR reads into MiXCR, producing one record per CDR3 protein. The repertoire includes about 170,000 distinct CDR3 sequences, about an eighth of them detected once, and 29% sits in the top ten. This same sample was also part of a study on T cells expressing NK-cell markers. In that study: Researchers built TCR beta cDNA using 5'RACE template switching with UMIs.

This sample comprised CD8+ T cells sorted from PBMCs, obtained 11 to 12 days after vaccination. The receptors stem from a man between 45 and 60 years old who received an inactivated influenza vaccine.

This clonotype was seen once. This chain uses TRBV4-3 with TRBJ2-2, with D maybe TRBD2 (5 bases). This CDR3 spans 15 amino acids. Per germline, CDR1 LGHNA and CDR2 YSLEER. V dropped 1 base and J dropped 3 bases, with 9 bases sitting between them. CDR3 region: CASSQVDYHTGELFF. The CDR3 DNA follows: TGCGCCAGCAGCCAAGTCGACTACCACACCGGGGAGCTGTTTTTT.

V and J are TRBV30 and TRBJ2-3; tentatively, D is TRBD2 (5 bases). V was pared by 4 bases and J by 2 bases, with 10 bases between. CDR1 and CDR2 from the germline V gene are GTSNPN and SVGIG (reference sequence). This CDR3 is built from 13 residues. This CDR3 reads CAWTSGNTDTQYF. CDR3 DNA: TGTGCCTGGACCAGCGGAAACACAGATACGCAGTATTTT.

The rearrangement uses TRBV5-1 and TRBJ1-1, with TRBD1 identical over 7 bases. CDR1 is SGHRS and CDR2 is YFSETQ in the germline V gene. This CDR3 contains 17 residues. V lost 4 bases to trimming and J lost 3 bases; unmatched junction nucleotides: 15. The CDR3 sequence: CASSPGQRVLWDTEAFF. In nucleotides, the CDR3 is TGCGCCAGCAGCCCGGGACAGAGAGTGCTCTGGGACACTGAAGCTTTCTTT.

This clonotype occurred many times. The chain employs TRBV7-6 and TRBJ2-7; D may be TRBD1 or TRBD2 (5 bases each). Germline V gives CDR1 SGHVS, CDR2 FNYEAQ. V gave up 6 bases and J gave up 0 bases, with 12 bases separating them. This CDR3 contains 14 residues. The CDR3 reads CASSPGTGSYEQYF. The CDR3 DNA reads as TGTGCCAGCAGTCCCGGGACCGGCTCCTACGAGCAGTACTTC.

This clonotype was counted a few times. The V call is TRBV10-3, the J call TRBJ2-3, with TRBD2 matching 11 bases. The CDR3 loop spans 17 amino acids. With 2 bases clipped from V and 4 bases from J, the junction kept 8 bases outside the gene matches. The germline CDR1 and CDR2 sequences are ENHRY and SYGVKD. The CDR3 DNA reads TGTGCCATCAGTGAGACCTATAGCGGGAGGGCCCCAGATACGCAGTATTTT. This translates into CAISETYSGRAPDTQYF.

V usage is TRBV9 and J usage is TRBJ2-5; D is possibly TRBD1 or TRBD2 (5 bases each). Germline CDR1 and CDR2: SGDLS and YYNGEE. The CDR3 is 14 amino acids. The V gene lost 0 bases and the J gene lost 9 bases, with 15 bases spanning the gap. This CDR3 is CASSVGRQPGAQYF. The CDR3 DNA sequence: TGTGCCAGCAGCGTAGGTCGACAGCCCGGGGCCCAGTACTTC.

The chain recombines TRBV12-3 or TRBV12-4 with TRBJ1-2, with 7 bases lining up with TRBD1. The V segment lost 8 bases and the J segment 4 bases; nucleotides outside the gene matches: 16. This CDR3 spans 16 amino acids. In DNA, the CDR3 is TGTGCCAGCCCCACCGAACGGGAGGGGGCGATCTATGGCTACACCTTC. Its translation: CASPTEREGAIYGYTF.

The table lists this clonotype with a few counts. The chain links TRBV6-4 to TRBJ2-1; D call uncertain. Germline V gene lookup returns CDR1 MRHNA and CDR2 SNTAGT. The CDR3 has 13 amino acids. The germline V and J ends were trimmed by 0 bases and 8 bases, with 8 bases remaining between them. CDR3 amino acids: CASSDSWAHEQFF. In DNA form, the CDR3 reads TGTGCCAGCAGTGACTCCTGGGCGCATGAGCAGTTCTTC.

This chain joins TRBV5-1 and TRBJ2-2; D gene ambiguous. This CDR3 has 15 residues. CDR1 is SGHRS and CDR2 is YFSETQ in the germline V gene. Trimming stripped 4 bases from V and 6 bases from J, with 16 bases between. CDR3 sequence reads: CASSITGPPAGELFF. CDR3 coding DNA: TGCGCCAGCAGCATCACCGGGCCCCCAGCCGGGGAGCTGTTTTTT. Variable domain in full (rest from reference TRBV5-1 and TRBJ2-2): KAGVTQTPRYLIKTRGQQVTLSCSPISGHRSVSWYQQTPGQGLQFLFEYFSETQRNKGNFPGRFSGRQFSNSRSEMNVSTLELGDSALYLCASSITGPPAGELFFGEGSRLTVL.

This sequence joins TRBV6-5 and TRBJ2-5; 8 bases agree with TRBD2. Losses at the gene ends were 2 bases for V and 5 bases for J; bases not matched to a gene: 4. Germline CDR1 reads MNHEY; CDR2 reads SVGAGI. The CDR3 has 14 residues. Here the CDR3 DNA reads TGTGCCAGCAGTTACGGCGGGGGGAGGGAGACCCAGTACTTC. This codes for CASSYGGGRETQYF.

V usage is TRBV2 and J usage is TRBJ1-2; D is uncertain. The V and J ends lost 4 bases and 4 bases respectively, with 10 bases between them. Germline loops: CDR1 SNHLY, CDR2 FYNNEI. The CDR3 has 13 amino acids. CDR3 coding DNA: TGTGCCAGCAGTGTACCGATGCCCTATGGCTACACCTTC. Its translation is CASSVPMPYGYTF.

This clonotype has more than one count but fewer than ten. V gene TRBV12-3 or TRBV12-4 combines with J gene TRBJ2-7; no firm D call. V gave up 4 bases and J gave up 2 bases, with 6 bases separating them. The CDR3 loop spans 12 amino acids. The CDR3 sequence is CASSSSTYEQYF. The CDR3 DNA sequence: TGTGCCAGCAGTTCATCAACCTACGAGCAGTACTTC.

The CDR3: CASSRGRWTYEQYF. In nucleotides, the CDR3 is TGTGCCAGCAGCCGGGGACGGTGGACCTACGAGCAGTACTTC. The chain recombines TRBV11-2 with TRBJ2-7, with D possibly being TRBD1 or TRBD2 (5 bases each). The germline CDR1 and CDR2 sequences are SGHAT and FQNNGV. This CDR3 comprises 14 residues. V lost 5 bases and J 2 bases, leaving 13 bases between the germline ends. The variable domain in full, completed from reference TRBV11-2 and TRBJ2-7, reads EAGVAQSPRYKIIEKRQSVAFWCNPISGHATLYWYQQILGQGPKLLIQFQNNGVVDDSQLPKDRFSAERLKGVDSTLKIQPAKLEDSAVYLCASSRGRWTYEQYFGPGTRLTVT.

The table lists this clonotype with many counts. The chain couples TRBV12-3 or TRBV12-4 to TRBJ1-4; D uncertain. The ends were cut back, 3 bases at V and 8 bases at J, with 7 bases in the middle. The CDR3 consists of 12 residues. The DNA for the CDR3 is TGTGCCAGCAGTTTCCAGCACGAAAAACTGTTTTTT. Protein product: CASSFQHEKLFF.

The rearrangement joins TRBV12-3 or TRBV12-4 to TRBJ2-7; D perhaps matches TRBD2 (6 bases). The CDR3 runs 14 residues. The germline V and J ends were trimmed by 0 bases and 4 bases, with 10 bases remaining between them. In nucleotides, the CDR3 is TGTGCCAGCAGTTTAGCGGGAGGACAATACGAGCAGTACTTC. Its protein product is CASSLAGGQYEQYF.

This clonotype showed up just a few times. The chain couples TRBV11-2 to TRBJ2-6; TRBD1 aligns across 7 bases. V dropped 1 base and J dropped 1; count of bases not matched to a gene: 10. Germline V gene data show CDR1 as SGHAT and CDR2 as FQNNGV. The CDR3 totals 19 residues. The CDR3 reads CASSLGIDRDLSGANVLTF. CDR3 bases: TGTGCCAGCAGCTTAGGGATTGACAGGGACCTATCTGGGGCCAACGTCCTGACTTTC.

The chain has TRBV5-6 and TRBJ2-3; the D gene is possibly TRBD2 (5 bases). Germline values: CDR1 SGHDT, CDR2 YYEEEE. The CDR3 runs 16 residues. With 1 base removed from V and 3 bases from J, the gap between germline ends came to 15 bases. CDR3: CASSLQFRGTTDTQYF. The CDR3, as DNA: TGTGCCAGCAGCTTGCAGTTTCGGGGAACAACAGATACGCAGTATTTT.

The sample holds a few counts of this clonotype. CDR3 sequence (DNA): TGTGCCAGCAGGGACCAGGGTTACACCGGGGAGCTGTTTTTT. It specifies CASRDQGYTGELFF. This chain connects TRBV6-1 to TRBJ2-2; tentative D call: TRBD1 (5 bases). The CDR3 length is 14 residues. V was trimmed by 6 bases and J by 3 bases, leaving 11 bases between them. The V gene's germline CDR1 is MNHNS and CDR2 SASEGT.

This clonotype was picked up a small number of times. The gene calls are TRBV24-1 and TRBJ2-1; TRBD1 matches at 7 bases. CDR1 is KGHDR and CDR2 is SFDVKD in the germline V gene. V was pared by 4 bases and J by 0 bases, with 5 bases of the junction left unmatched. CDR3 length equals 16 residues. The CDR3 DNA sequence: TGTGCCACCAGTGACCAGACAGGGATCTCCTACAATGAGCAGTTCTTC. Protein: CATSDQTGISYNEQFF.

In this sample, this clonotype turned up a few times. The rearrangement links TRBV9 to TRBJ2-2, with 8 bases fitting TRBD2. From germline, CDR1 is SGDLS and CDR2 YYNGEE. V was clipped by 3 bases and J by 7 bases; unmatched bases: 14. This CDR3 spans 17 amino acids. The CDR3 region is CASSGIGTSLFDGELFF. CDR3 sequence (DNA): TGTGCCAGCAGCGGGATAGGGACTAGTCTCTTCGACGGGGAGCTGTTTTTT.

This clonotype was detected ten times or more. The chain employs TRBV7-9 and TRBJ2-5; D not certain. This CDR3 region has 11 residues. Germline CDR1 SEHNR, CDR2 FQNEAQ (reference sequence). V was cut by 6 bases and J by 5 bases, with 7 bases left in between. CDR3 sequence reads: CASSMGETQYF. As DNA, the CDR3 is TGTGCCAGCAGTATGGGGGAGACCCAGTACTTC.

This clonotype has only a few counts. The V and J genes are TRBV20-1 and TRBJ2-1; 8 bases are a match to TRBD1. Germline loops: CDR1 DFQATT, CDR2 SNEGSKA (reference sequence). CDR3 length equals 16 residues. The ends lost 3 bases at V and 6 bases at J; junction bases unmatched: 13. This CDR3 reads CSASSYGTGISNEQFF. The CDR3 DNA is TGCAGTGCTAGTTCTTACGGGACAGGAATCAGCAATGAGCAGTTCTTC.